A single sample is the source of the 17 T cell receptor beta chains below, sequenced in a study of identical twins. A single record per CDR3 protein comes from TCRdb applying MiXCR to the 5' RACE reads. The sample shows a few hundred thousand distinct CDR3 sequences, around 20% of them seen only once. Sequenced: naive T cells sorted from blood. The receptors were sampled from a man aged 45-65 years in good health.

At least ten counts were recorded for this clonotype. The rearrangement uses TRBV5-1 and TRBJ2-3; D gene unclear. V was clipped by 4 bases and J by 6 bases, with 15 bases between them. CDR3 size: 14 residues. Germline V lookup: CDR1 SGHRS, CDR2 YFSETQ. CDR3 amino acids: CASSPPGRADTQYF. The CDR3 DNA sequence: TGCGCCAGCAGCCCCCCCGGGCGCGCGGATACGCAGTATTTT.

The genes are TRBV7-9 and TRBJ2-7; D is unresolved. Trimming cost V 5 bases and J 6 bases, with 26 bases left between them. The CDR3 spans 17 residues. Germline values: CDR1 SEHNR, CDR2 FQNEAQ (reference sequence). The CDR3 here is CASSADLRSLGPLEQYF. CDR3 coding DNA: TGTGCCAGCAGCGCCGACCTCCGATCTCTGGGCCCACTCGAGCAGTACTTC.

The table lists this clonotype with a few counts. The DNA for the CDR3 is TGCGCCAGCAGCTTACAGGGGGACAATGAGCAGTTCTTC. Translation: CASSLQGDNEQFF. V gene TRBV5-1 combines with J gene TRBJ2-1, with 8 bases identical to TRBD1. Germline CDR1 is SGHRS and CDR2 is YFSETQ. The length of the CDR3 is 13 residues. Trimming removed 2 bases from V and 5 bases from J; junction bases left unmatched: 0.

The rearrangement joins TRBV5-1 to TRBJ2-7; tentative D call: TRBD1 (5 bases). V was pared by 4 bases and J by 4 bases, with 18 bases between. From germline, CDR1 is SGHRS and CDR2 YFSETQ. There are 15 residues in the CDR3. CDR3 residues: CASSVVGPAFYEQYF. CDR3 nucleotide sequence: TGCGCCAGCAGCGTGGTGGGGCCCGCCTTTTACGAGCAGTACTTC. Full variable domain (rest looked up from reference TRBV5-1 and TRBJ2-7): KAGVTQTPRYLIKTRGQQVTLSCSPISGHRSVSWYQQTPGQGLQFLFEYFSETQRNKGNFPGRFSGRQFSNSRSEMNVSTLELGDSALYLCASSVVGPAFYEQYFGPGTRLTVT.

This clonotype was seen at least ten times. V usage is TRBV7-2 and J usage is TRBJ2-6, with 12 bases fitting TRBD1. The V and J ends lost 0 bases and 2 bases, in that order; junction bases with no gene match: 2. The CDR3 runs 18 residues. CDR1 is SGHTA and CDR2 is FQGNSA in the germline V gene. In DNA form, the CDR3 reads TGTGCCAGCAGCTTAGCGGGGGACAGGGGGCCTGGGGCCAACGTCCTGACTTTC. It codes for CASSLAGDRGPGANVLTF.

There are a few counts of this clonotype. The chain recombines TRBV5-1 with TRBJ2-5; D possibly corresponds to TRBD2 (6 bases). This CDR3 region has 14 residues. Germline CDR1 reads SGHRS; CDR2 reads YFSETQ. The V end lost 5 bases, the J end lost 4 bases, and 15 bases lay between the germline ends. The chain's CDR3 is CASREGPAAETQYF. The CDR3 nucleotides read TGCGCCAGCAGGGAGGGGCCCGCGGCAGAGACCCAGTACTTC.

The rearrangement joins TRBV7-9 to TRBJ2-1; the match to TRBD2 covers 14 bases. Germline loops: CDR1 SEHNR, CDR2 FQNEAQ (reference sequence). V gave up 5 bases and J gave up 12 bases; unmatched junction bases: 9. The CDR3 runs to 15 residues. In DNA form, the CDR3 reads TGTGCCAGCAGCCATGCCGGGACTAGCGGGGGTAGGCAGTTCTTC. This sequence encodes CASSHAGTSGGRQFF. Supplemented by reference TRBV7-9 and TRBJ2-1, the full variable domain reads DTGVSQNPRHKITKRGQNVTFRCDPISEHNRLYWYRQTLGQGPEFLTYFQNEAQLEKSRLLSDRFSAERPKGSFSTLEIQRTEQGDSAMYLCASSHAGTSGGRQFFGPGTRLTVL.

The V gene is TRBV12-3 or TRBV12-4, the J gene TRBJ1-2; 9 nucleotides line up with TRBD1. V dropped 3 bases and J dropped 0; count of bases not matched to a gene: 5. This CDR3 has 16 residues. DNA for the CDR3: TGTGCCAGCAGTTTGACAGGGGGTCTTACTAACTATGGCTACACCTTC. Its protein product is CASSLTGGLTNYGYTF.

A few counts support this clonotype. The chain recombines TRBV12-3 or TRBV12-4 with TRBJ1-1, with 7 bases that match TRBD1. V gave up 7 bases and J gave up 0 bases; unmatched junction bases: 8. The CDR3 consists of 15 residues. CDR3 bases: TGTGCCAGCACCTTCGCCCAGGGGGTGAACACTGAAGCTTTCTTT. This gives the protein CASTFAQGVNTEAFF.

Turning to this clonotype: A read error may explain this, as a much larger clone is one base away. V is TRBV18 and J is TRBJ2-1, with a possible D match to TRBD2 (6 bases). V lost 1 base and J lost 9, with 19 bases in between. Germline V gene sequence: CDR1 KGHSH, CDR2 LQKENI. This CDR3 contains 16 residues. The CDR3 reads CASSPLRGKAGIEQFF. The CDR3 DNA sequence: TGTGCCAGCTCACCACTACGCGGGAAAGCGGGCATTGAGCAGTTCTTC.

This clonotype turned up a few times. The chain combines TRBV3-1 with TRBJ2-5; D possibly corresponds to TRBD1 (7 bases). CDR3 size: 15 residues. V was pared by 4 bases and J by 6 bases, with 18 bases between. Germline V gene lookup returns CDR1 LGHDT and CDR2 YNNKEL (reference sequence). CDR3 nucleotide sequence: TGTGCCAGCAGCCCTGGAGGGGGCATGTGGAAGACCCAGTACTTC. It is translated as CASSPGGGMWKTQYF.

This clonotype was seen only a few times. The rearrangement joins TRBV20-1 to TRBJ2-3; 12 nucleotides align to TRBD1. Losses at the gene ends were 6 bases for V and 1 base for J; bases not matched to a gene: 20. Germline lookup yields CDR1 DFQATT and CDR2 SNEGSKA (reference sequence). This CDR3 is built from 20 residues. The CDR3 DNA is TGCAGTGCGCGACAACCGGGACAGGGGGCTATGATAGGGGGCACAGATACGCAGTATTTT. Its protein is CSARQPGQGAMIGGTDTQYF.

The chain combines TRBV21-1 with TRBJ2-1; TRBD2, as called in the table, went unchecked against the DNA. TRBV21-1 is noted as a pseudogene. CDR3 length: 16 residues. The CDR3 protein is CASSKRPADTYNEQFF. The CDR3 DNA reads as TGTGCCAGCAGCAAAAGACCAGCGGATACCTACAATGAGCAGTTCTTC.

This CDR3 is CASSLAGALEPQHF. The CDR3, as DNA: TGTGCCAGCAGCTTAGCCGGGGCTTTGGAGCCCCAGCATTTT. This sequence joins TRBV7-2 and TRBJ1-5; D may be TRBD1 (5 bases). V lost 0 bases and J 8 bases, leaving 11 bases between the germline ends. CDR1 and CDR2 (germline): SGHTA, FQGNSA. This CDR3 is built from 14 residues.

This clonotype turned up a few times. The CDR3 DNA sequence: TGTGCCAGCAGCTTAAAGCTTAGTCAAGCCAGGGGGAGAACCTACGAGCAGTACTTC. It yields the protein CASSLKLSQARGRTYEQYF. The J gene is TRBJ2-7, the V gene TRBV7-8, with TRBD1 matching 7 bases. Germline CDR1 is SGHVS and CDR2 is FQNEAQ. The ends lost 2 bases at V and 2 bases at J; junction bases unmatched: 18. CDR3 length: 19 amino acids.

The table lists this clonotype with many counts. CDR3 amino acids: CASSYQPTYEQYF. The DNA of the CDR3 is TGTGCCAGCAGCTACCAACCTACCTACGAGCAGTACTTC. The chain is built from TRBV6-5 and TRBJ2-7; D ambiguous. CDR3 length: 13 amino acids. Deletions cut 6 bases from V and 2 bases from J, with 11 bases between. In germline, CDR1 is MNHEY, CDR2 SVGAGI.

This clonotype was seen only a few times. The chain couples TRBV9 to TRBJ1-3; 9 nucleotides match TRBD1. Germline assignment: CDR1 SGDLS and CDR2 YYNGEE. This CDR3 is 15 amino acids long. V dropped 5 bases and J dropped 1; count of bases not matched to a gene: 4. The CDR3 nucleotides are TGTGCCAGCAGTGGGACAGGGAGTTCTGGAAACACCATATATTTT. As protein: CASSGTGSSGNTIYF. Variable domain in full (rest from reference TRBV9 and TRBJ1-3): DSGVTQTPKHLITATGQRVTLRCSPRSGDLSVYWYQQSLDQGLQFLIQYYNGEERAKGNILERFSAQQFPDLHSELNLSSLELGDSALYFCASSGTGSSGNTIYFGEGSWLTVV.